This T cell receptor beta chain was recovered during a study of monozygotic twins with inflammatory bowel disease. Broader study findings: Fewer clonotypes were shared with others by IBD patients than by healthy twins, especially with disease activity.

With eight separate reactions per sample, the authors made cDNA. No DNA is given; TCRdb re-called the 5' RACE reads and lists each CDR3 protein once. This listing includes 200,000 to 250,000 distinct CDR3 sequences. Turning to this clonotype: Its antigen is undetermined.

This CDR3 region has 16 residues. Germline CDR1 and CDR2: SGHTA and FQGNSA. This sequence originates from a human donor with ulcerative colitis or Crohn's disease, or a healthy co-twin of an affected twin (not recorded which). The chain employs TRBV7-2 and TRBJ2-5; the TCRdb call, TRBD2, lacks DNA for checking. The sequencing sample was made of blood. CDR3 in amino acids: CASSLGLAGVGETQYF.